The sequence of this T cell receptor (beta chain) was determined in a study of T cell responses to AZD1222 COVID-19 vaccine (dated by TCRdb to about 2021). Background on the whole study: TCR sequencing covered roughly 230 trial participants: 200 to 220 given two doses of AZD1222 and about 26 given two doses of MenACWY control vaccine. Trial participants were enrolled into age subgroups of 18-55, 56-69 and 70-plus years, which contained around 150, 29 and 61 TCR-sequenced participants, respectively. Summary of the overall study and its limitations: Only a handful of AZD1222 recipients were SARS-CoV-2 seropositive at baseline, limiting conclusions about previously exposed vaccinees. After two AZD1222 doses, spike-specific TCR breadth and depth were significantly higher than at day 0 and than in MenACWY recipients. The whole spike protein was spanned by vaccine-associated CD4 TCRs, and dominant responses were seen in regions 160-218 and 743-854. Participants were mostly white British and included more females than males, and it was suggested by the authors that clonal diversity may have been underestimated. Reportedly, close to half of the unique spike-specific TCRs recognized epitopes lying outside the regions that are mutated in the B.1.351 and B.1.1.7 variants. Because no samples from the day 14 peak response were available, repertoires could be characterized only after the peak T cell response. In the small 56-69-year group, the increase in depth fell short of significance, most likely because of low power.

CDR1 and CDR2 are read off the germline V gene as MDHEN and SYDVKM. V is clipped by 1 base and J by 4 bases, and the sequence between their germline boundaries is 1 base long. The CDR3 sequence holds 11 residues, the cysteine and phenylalanine included. The DNA shown is the 33-base CDR3, in frame from base 1. In light of the paper, this sample's time point label describes: about 28 days (+/-7) after the second vaccine dose. Because spike-specific TCR depth and breadth did not differ between the two schedules, AZD1222 recipients who got a second dose at roughly 4 weeks were pooled with those who got a second dose at roughly 12 weeks. Vaccinee samples were obtained from the UK trials COV001 and COV002, which included a single-blind randomized controlled phase 2/3 trial of AZD1222 (ChAdOx1 nCoV-19) in healthy adults. For TCRbeta chain sequencing, PBMC samples were collected from trial participants at day 0 and at day 28 after the second dose.

Concerning this clone: Its binding antigen is unknown. Base qualities are not provided; no much larger clone lies one nucleotide away.

The CDR3 regions of human TCRbeta chains were analyzed by immunosequencing. The authors' analysis ran thus. TCRs in the repertoires were matched against a reference library of SARS-CoV-2-specific TCRs that had been generated with the MIRA antigen-specificity platform. Breadth was defined as the fraction of unique TCRs that were SARS-CoV-2-associated, and depth was defined as the fraction of total T cells that were SARS-CoV-2-associated. Using the MIRA data, every spike-specific TCR was mapped to the spike region that the TCR reacted to and assigned to either a CD4 or a CD8 class. Log10-transformed breadth and depth values were compared by one-way ANOVA with Sidak's multiple comparisons tests. Held by TCRdb, this immuneACCESS table contains in-frame sequences only and omits some clones. Under half of the omission traces to an unresolved V gene where checked; the cause of the rest is unknown. V, J and clone size reflect that table, while D and trimming were determined from the DNA. Present in this sample are about 120,000 clones, approximately 91% of which were seen just once. Jointly, the top ten make up under 1.2% of the sample.

The sequence joins TRBV28 to TRBJ1-1, with the D gene not confidently named. The source material was peripheral blood, sampled 28 days after the second AZD1222 dose. The receptor comes from an adult who received the AZD1222 COVID-19 vaccine. The bases read TGTGCCAGCAGTTTATTCACTGAAGCTTTCTTT. Translated, it reads CASSLFTEAFF.